This T cell receptor (beta chain) was found in a study of blood T cell repertoires in COVID-19. With V trimmed by 1 base and J by 5 bases, 6 bases remained unmatched. Germline values: CDR1 MNHEY, CDR2 SVGEGT. The CDR3 is 15 residues long. Repertoires were generated with immunoSEQ multiplex PCR, while TCRdb's copy carries only in-frame clones and drops some. Here the sample spans 250,000 to 400,000 clones, about 87% being singletons. Input material: peripheral blood. The clonotype comes from a woman aged 25 to 39 with COVID-19, enrolled during active disease. V is TRBV6-2 or TRBV6-3 and J is TRBJ2-5, with TRBD2 matching 8 bases. The CDR3 nucleotides are TGTGCCAGCAGTTACTTCGCGGGGGGCCGGGAGACCCAGTACTTC. This gives the protein CASSYFAGGRETQYF.